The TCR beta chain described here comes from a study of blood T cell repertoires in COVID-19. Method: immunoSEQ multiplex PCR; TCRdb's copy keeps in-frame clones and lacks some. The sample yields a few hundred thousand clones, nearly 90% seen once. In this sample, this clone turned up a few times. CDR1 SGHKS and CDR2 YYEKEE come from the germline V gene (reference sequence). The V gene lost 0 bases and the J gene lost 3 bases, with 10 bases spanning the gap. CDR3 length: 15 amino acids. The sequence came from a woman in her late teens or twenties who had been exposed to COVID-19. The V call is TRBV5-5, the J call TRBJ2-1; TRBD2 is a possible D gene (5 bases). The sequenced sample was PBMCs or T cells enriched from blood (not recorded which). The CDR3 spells CASSLAAEHYNEQFF. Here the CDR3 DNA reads TGTGCCAGCAGCTTGGCAGCGGAGCACTACAATGAGCAGTTCTTC.